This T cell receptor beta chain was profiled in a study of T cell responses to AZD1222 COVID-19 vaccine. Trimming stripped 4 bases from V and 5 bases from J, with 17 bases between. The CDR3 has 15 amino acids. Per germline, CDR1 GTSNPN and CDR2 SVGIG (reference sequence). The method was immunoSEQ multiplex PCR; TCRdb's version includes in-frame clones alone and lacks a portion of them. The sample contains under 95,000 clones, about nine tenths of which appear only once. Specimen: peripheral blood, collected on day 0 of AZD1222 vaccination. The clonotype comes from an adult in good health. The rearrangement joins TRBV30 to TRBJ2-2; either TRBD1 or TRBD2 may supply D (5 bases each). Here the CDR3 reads CAWTTPSGRTGELFF. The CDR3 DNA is TGTGCCTGGACTACCCCTTCGGGGCGGACCGGGGAGCTGTTTTTT. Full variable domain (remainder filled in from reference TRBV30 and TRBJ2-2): SQTIHQWPATLVQPVGSPLSLECTVEGTSNPNLYWYRQAAGRGLQLLFYSVGIGQISSEVPQNLSASRPQDRQFILSSKKLLLSDSGFYLCAWTTPSGRTGELFFGEGSRLTVL.